This T cell receptor beta chain was identified in a study of T cell changes during pregnancy in multiple sclerosis. Produced via immunoSEQ multiplex PCR; TCRdb's table is partial and in-frame only. This table holds tens of thousands of clones, around 94% found once. The clonotype originates from a female donor in good health, enrolled as a control in a pregnancy study. Material: peripheral blood, obtained in the third trimester of pregnancy.

CDR3: CSVLTGTDTQYF. The CDR3 nucleotides are TGCAGCGTCCTGACAGGCACAGATACGCAGTATTTT. The chain has TRBV29-1 and TRBJ2-3, with D maybe TRBD1 (5 bases). The ends were cut back, 6 bases at V and 1 base at J, with 8 bases in the middle. Germline lookup yields CDR1 SQVTM and CDR2 ANQGSEA. The CDR3 runs to 12 residues.